The 10 T cell receptor beta chains in this list originate from one sample, sequenced in a study of somatic mutations in cytotoxic T cells in rheumatoid arthritis. This table comes from immunoSEQ multiplex PCR, and its TCRdb copy is limited to in-frame clones, with some not included. Among approximately 30,000 clones, more than 75% were seen once, and the ten largest hold about 5%. Sequenced: CD8+ T cells sorted from blood. These TCRs come from a man over 45 in good health.

The rearrangement links TRBV10-2 to TRBJ2-7; D unresolved. This CDR3 is built from 13 residues. Per germline, CDR1 WSHSY and CDR2 SAAADI. The V end was cut by 2 bases, the J end by 2 bases, with 7 bases between. The CDR3 protein is CASSEVGPYEQYF. The CDR3 DNA follows: TGCGCCAGCAGTGAGGTAGGACCCTACGAGCAGTACTTC.

The chain uses TRBV6-5 and TRBJ2-7; D perhaps matches TRBD2 (6 bases). The CDR3 runs 13 residues. Germline CDR1 is MNHEY and CDR2 is SVGAGI. V was clipped by 2 bases and J by 4 bases, with 9 bases between them. CDR3 residues: CASSYVAEYEQYF. The CDR3 region has the DNA TGTGCCAGCAGTTACGTAGCGGAGTACGAGCAGTACTTC.

The gene calls are TRBV5-4 and TRBJ2-3, with 8 bases that match TRBD2. There are 16 residues in the CDR3. Germline CDR1 reads SGHNT; CDR2 reads YYREEE (reference sequence). V was clipped by 7 bases and J by 0 bases; unmatched bases: 10. CDR3 amino acids: CASRPSGYTSTDTQYF. The CDR3 region has the DNA TGTGCCAGCCGACCTAGCGGGTATACTAGCACAGATACGCAGTATTTT. Full variable domain (outside the CDR3, taken from reference TRBV5-4 and TRBJ2-3): ETGVTQSPTHLIKTRGQQVTLRCSSQSGHNTVSWYQQALGQGPQFIFQYYREEENGRGNFPPRFSGLQFPNYSSELNVNALELDDSALYLCASRPSGYTSTDTQYFGPGTRLTVL.

The chain uses TRBV10-2 and TRBJ1-2; the D gene is possibly TRBD1 (6 bases). V shed 3 bases and J shed 2 bases, with 10 bases lying between them. Germline CDR1 is WSHSY and CDR2 is SAAADI. This CDR3 region has 14 residues. As DNA, the CDR3 is TGCGCCAGCAGTGATCGGGGGGCGAACTATGGCTACACCTTC. Translating gives CASSDRGANYGYTF.

The rearrangement links TRBV6-1 to TRBJ2-7; TRBD2 matches 9 bases. This CDR3 comprises 16 residues. Per germline, CDR1 MNHNS and CDR2 SASEGT. V lost 1 base and J lost 3; bases outside the gene matches: 7. The CDR3 DNA sequence: TGTGCCAGCAGTGAAGAACTGGCGGGAGGGTTCTACGAGCAGTACTTC. Encoded protein: CASSEELAGGFYEQYF.

The chain couples TRBV6-5 to TRBJ1-3; D is perhaps TRBD1 (5 bases). CDR3 size: 14 residues. V dropped 6 bases and J dropped 0 bases, with 9 bases sitting between them. CDR1 and CDR2 (germline): MNHEY, SVGAGI. The CDR3 DNA sequence: TGTGCCAGCAGGGGACGTTCCTCTGGAAACACCATATATTTT. As protein: CASRGRSSGNTIYF.

This clone was seen a handful of times. V gene TRBV2 combines with J gene TRBJ1-5; 10 nucleotides match TRBD1. There are 17 residues in the CDR3. Germline trimming cut 6 bases from V and 11 bases from J; bases unmatched to any gene: 19. In germline, CDR1 is SNHLY, CDR2 FYNNEI. Here the CDR3 DNA reads TGTGCCAGCAGCCCAGAGCCCGGGACAGGGGACCTCGGGGCCCAGCATTTT. Its protein product is CASSPEPGTGDLGAQHF.

This rearrangement joins TRBV9 to TRBJ1-3, with D possibly TRBD1 on 6 matching bases. V was pared by 4 bases and J by 3 bases, with 23 bases between. CDR1 SGDLS and CDR2 YYNGEE come from the germline V gene. The CDR3 loop spans 18 amino acids. The CDR3 DNA sequence: TGTGCCAGCAGCAACCCCCGGACAGAACCGCCGGGTGGAAACACCATATATTTT. Translated, it gives CASSNPRTEPPGGNTIYF.

The rearrangement links TRBV7-6 to TRBJ1-1; 9 bases are a match to TRBD1. Germline V CDR1 and CDR2: SGHVS, FNYEAQ. The CDR3 loop spans 14 amino acids. The ends lost 3 bases at V and 4 bases at J; junction bases unmatched: 3. The CDR3 here is CASSLGQGPTEAFF. For the CDR3, the DNA is TGTGCCAGCAGCTTGGGACAGGGACCCACTGAAGCTTTCTTT. Full variable domain (rest looked up from reference TRBV7-6 and TRBJ1-1): GAGVSQSPRYKVTKRGQDVALRCDPISGHVSLYWYRQALGQGPEFLTYFNYEAQQDKSGLPNDRFSAERPEGSISTLTIQRTEQRDSAMYRCASSLGQGPTEAFFGQGTRLTVV.

This clone was recorded only once. V gene TRBV7-9 combines with J gene TRBJ2-1, with D perhaps TRBD2 (5 bases). Trimming left V 1 base short and J 0 bases short, with 16 bases between. Germline values: CDR1 SEHNR, CDR2 FQNEAQ (reference sequence). The length of the CDR3 is 18 residues. In DNA form, the CDR3 reads TGTGCCAGCAGCTTAGAGCGCCGGGAACGTTCCTCCTACAATGAGCAGTTCTTC. Translation: CASSLERRERSSYNEQFF.